The entry that follows covers one TCR beta chain sequence. Its antigen remains unknown. This entry belongs to a study of early T cells in non-severe SARS-CoV-2 infection. Study summary: Chains were unpaired, as sequencing was done on bulk RNA from unsorted whole blood.

In the library, individual cDNA molecules carried attached unique molecular identifiers. Using its own MiXCR run on the 5' RACE reads, TCRdb lists one record per CDR3 protein. This table has about 81,000 distinct CDR3 sequences, around 6% appearing once. V shed 5 bases and J shed 0 bases, with 11 bases lying between them. The V gene's germline CDR1 is SGHAT and CDR2 FQNNGV. The CDR3 has 15 residues. General study results and limits: The VDJdb matching leaned toward anti-spike CD8 responses and overlooked private and CD4 specificities.

The genes are TRBV11-2 and TRBJ2-1; D perhaps matches TRBD1 (5 bases). The origin of this receptor is an adult who was a healthcare worker with PCR-confirmed SARS-CoV-2 infection or an uninfected control (not recorded which). Specimen: whole blood. The CDR3 coding sequence is TGTGCCAGCAGCCAAGGGGTGAGCTCCTACAATGAGCAGTTCTTC. Protein product: CASSQGVSSYNEQFF.